A selection of T cell receptor beta chains follows, all from one sample in a study of blood T cell repertoires in COVID-19. The repertoire was sequenced with immunoSEQ multiplex PCR; TCRdb's copy has only in-frame clones and lacks some. Seen here are around 200,000 clones, about 87% observed once, and the top ten hold approximately 6.2%. The sequencing sample was made of peripheral blood. The receptors derive from a man in his fifties or sixties who had recovered from COVID-19. Both conserved end residues are part of each CDR3. Fields, in order: V gene, CDR3 length, J gene, D gene, clone size, CDR3 protein, CDR3 DNA. D genes are given only for firm matches. Rows may omit the clone size; those that give it use once, few, many or a size class.

v_gene: TRBV5-6
len: 13
j_gene: TRBJ2-1
d_gene: .
abundance: .
CDR3aa: CASSPGRVSEQFF
CDR3nt: TGTGCCAGCAGCCCCGGGAGAGTGAGTGAGCAGTTCTTC

v_gene: TRBV11-2
len: 16
j_gene: TRBJ2-7
d_gene: .
abundance: few
CDR3aa: CASSLDGQIQGYEQYF
CDR3nt: TGTGCCAGCAGCTTAGACGGCCAAATCCAGGGCTACGAGCAGTACTTC

v_gene: TRBV19
len: 12
j_gene: TRBJ2-3
d_gene: .
abundance: .
CDR3aa: CASSRGADTQYF
CDR3nt: TGTGCCAGTAGTAGGGGGGCAGATACGCAGTATTTT

v_gene: TRBV11-1
len: 14
j_gene: TRBJ2-3
d_gene: TRBD2
abundance: .
CDR3aa: CASSVAGGTDTQYF
CDR3nt: TGTGCCAGCAGCGTAGCGGGGGGAACAGATACGCAGTATTTT

v_gene: TRBV24-1
len: 13
j_gene: TRBJ1-5
d_gene: .
abundance: .
CDR3aa: CATSDQTNQPQHF
CDR3nt: TGTGCCACCAGTGATCAGACTAATCAGCCCCAGCATTTT

v_gene: TRBV18
len: 13
j_gene: TRBJ1-4
d_gene: TRBD1
abundance: .
CDR3aa: CASSPGTVEKLFF
CDR3nt: TGTGCCAGCTCTCCCGGGACAGTGGAAAAACTGTTTTTT

v_gene: TRBV15
len: 13
j_gene: TRBJ2-7
d_gene: TRBD2
abundance: .
CDR3aa: CATSKLAGWEQYF
CDR3nt: TGTGCCACCAGCAAGCTAGCGGGGTGGGAGCAGTACTTC

v_gene: TRBV30
len: 15
j_gene: TRBJ2-3
d_gene: TRBD2
abundance: .
CDR3aa: CAWSVASGGPKAQYF
CDR3nt: TGTGCCTGGAGTGTCGCTAGCGGGGGGCCCAAGGCGCAGTATTTT

v_gene: TRBV27
len: 15
j_gene: TRBJ2-1
d_gene: .
abundance: .
CDR3aa: CASRFGISSYNEQFF
CDR3nt: TGTGCCAGCAGATTCGGGATTAGCTCCTACAATGAGCAGTTCTTC

v_gene: TRBV18
len: 15
j_gene: TRBJ2-7
d_gene: TRBD1
abundance: few
CDR3aa: CASSPRQGSVHEQYF
CDR3nt: TGTGCCAGCTCACCACGACAGGGTAGCGTCCACGAGCAGTACTTC

v_gene: TRBV11-3
len: 13
j_gene: TRBJ1-1
d_gene: .
abundance: .
CDR3aa: CASSTGENTEAFF
CDR3nt: TGTGCCAGCAGTACGGGGGAGAACACTGAAGCTTTCTTT

v_gene: TRBV27
len: 16
j_gene: TRBJ2-1
d_gene: TRBD2
abundance: once
CDR3aa: CASSTWTSGMVNEQFF
CDR3nt: TGTGCCAGCAGTACGTGGACTAGCGGGATGGTAAATGAGCAGTTCTTC

v_gene: TRBV7-2
len: 16
j_gene: TRBJ2-5
d_gene: TRBD2
abundance: .
CDR3aa: CASSSGLAGGKETQYF
CDR3nt: TGTGCCAGCAGCTCGGGACTAGCGGGGGGTAAAGAGACCCAGTACTTC

v_gene: TRBV2
len: 13
j_gene: TRBJ2-6
d_gene: .
abundance: .
CDR3aa: CASRGQGANVLTF
CDR3nt: TGTGCCAGCAGAGGACAGGGGGCCAACGTCCTGACTTTC

v_gene: TRBV7-9
len: 15
j_gene: TRBJ1-4
d_gene: .
abundance: .
CDR3aa: CASSPGLATNEKLFF
CDR3nt: TGTGCCAGCAGCCCGGGTCTTGCAACTAATGAAAAACTGTTTTTT

v_gene: TRBV5-1
len: 15
j_gene: TRBJ2-7
d_gene: TRBD1
abundance: .
CDR3aa: CASSSAGQAGYEQYF
CDR3nt: TGCGCCAGCAGCTCTGCCGGACAGGCGGGCTACGAGCAGTACTTC

v_gene: TRBV5-1
len: 13
j_gene: TRBJ2-7
d_gene: TRBD1
abundance: few
CDR3aa: CASSLGQGDKQYF
CDR3nt: TGCGCCAGCAGCTTGGGACAGGGGGACAAGCAGTACTTC

v_gene: TRBV30
len: 18
j_gene: TRBJ2-1
d_gene: TRBD2
abundance: .
CDR3aa: CAWSVLLRGGGAKDEQFF
CDR3nt: TGTGCCTGGAGTGTACTCCTAAGGGGCGGGGGGGCGAAGGATGAGCAGTTCTTC

v_gene: TRBV5-1
len: 15
j_gene: TRBJ2-7
d_gene: TRBD2
abundance: .
CDR3aa: CASSLYGGSSYEQYF
CDR3nt: TGCGCCAGCAGCCTTTACGGGGGGAGCTCCTACGAGCAGTACTTC

v_gene: TRBV4-2
len: 17
j_gene: TRBJ1-2
d_gene: TRBD1
abundance: .
CDR3aa: CASSQEFGTGSNYGYTF
CDR3nt: TGTGCCAGCAGCCAAGAATTTGGGACAGGGTCGAACTATGGCTACACCTTC

v_gene: TRBV11-3
len: 15
j_gene: TRBJ2-7
d_gene: TRBD1
abundance: .
CDR3aa: CASSTLTGGLGEQYF
CDR3nt: TGTGCCAGCAGCACTCTGACAGGGGGACTGGGCGAGCAGTACTTC

v_gene: TRBV10-3
len: 16
j_gene: TRBJ1-1
d_gene: .
abundance: .
CDR3aa: CAITQQAPIQNTEAFF
CDR3nt: TGTGCCATCACACAGCAGGCCCCGATCCAGAACACTGAAGCTTTCTTT

v_gene: TRBV6-4
len: 14
j_gene: TRBJ2-7
d_gene: TRBD1
abundance: once
CDR3aa: CASGDRATFYEQYF
CDR3nt: TGTGCCAGCGGGGACAGGGCTACCTTCTACGAGCAGTACTTC

v_gene: TRBV7-8
len: 14
j_gene: TRBJ2-3
d_gene: .
abundance: .
CDR3aa: CASSLQLGPDTQYF
CDR3nt: TGTGCCAGCAGCCTCCAACTAGGACCCGATACGCAGTATTTT

v_gene: TRBV19
len: 15
j_gene: TRBJ1-5
d_gene: TRBD1
abundance: .
CDR3aa: CASSPGQYSNQPQHF
CDR3nt: TGTGCCAGTAGTCCGGGACAGTATAGCAATCAGCCCCAGCATTTT

v_gene: TRBV5-1
len: 18
j_gene: TRBJ2-3
d_gene: TRBD1
abundance: .
CDR3aa: CASSLVGPGQGKFDTQYF
CDR3nt: TGCGCCAGCAGCTTGGTCGGGCCCGGACAGGGAAAATTCGATACGCAGTATTTT

v_gene: TRBV29-1
len: 15
j_gene: TRBJ1-4
d_gene: TRBD1
abundance: .
CDR3aa: CSGRQGTDPNEKLFF
CDR3nt: TGCAGCGGACGACAGGGGACCGACCCTAATGAAAAACTGTTTTTT

v_gene: TRBV6-5
len: 13
j_gene: TRBJ2-5
d_gene: .
abundance: once
CDR3aa: CASSPPGRETQYF
CDR3nt: TGTGCCAGCAGTCCTCCAGGGCGAGAGACCCAGTACTTC

v_gene: TRBV5-6
len: 16
j_gene: TRBJ1-2
d_gene: TRBD1
abundance: .
CDR3aa: CASSLGPLGQINGYTF
CDR3nt: TGTGCCAGCAGCTTGGGGCCCCTGGGACAGATAAATGGCTACACCTTC

v_gene: TRBV5-1
len: 14
j_gene: TRBJ1-2
d_gene: .
abundance: .
CDR3aa: CASSLGTLGDGYTF
CDR3nt: TGCGCCAGCAGCTTGGGGACATTAGGGGATGGCTACACCTTC

v_gene: TRBV5-5
len: 15
j_gene: TRBJ2-1
d_gene: TRBD2
abundance: .
CDR3aa: CASSAGTSSYNEQFF
CDR3nt: TGTGCCAGCAGCGCGGGGACTAGCTCCTACAATGAGCAGTTCTTC

v_gene: TRBV18
len: 13
j_gene: TRBJ1-1
d_gene: .
abundance: .
CDR3aa: CASSPSQDTEAFF
CDR3nt: TGTGCCAGCTCACCGAGTCAGGACACTGAAGCTTTCTTT

v_gene: TRBV7-9
len: 13
j_gene: TRBJ2-1
d_gene: .
abundance: .
CDR3aa: CASSLSLGPSGFF
CDR3nt: TGTGCCAGCAGCCTCTCCCTCGGGCCGAGCGGGTTCTTC

v_gene: TRBV19
len: 15
j_gene: TRBJ2-7
d_gene: TRBD2
abundance: .
CDR3aa: CASSGRTSGRNEQYF
CDR3nt: TGTGCCAGTAGTGGACGGACTAGCGGGAGAAACGAGCAGTACTTC

v_gene: TRBV11-1
len: 15
j_gene: TRBJ2-1
d_gene: TRBD2
abundance: few
CDR3aa: CASSLVAGGGNEQFF
CDR3nt: TGTGCCAGCAGCTTAGTCGCGGGAGGGGGTAATGAGCAGTTCTTC

v_gene: TRBV6-6
len: 11
j_gene: TRBJ1-2
d_gene: .
abundance: .
CDR3aa: CASSLENGYTF
CDR3nt: TGTGCCAGCAGCTTAGAGAATGGCTACACCTTC

v_gene: TRBV3-1/TRBV3-2
len: 19
j_gene: TRBJ2-7
d_gene: TRBD1
abundance: .
CDR3aa: CASSLDKRSTGASPYEQYF
CDR3nt: TGTGCCAGCAGCCTAGACAAGAGGAGCACAGGGGCTTCCCCCTACGAGCAGTACTTC

v_gene: TRBV5-8
len: 16
j_gene: TRBJ2-5
d_gene: .
abundance: .
CDR3aa: CASSNRLASWEETQYF
CDR3nt: TGTGCCAGCAGCAACAGGCTAGCGTCCTGGGAGGAGACCCAGTACTTC

v_gene: TRBV5-4
len: 14
j_gene: TRBJ2-3
d_gene: .
abundance: few
CDR3aa: CASSPAGSTDTQYF
CDR3nt: TGTGCCAGCAGCCCAGCCGGGAGCACAGATACGCAGTATTTT